The present entry profiles one T cell receptor beta chain with its context. Its matching antigen is unknown. This specimen belongs to a study of beta chain features in type 1 diabetes. Study results and caveats: Type 1 diabetes patients had moderately but significantly shorter TCRB CDR3s in all four CD4+ subsets.

Trimming cost V 4 bases and J 1 base; bases outside gene matches: 6. Germline loops: CDR1 SGHRS, CDR2 YFSETQ. This CDR3 contains 16 residues. Every bit of the isolated RNA underwent reverse transcription, so sequencing read expressed TCRB transcripts. Assay used: immunoSEQ multiplex PCR; TCRdb lists only in-frame clones, some missing. The sample carries under 70,000 clones, about 60% recorded once. This clonotype was sampled from a woman in her twenties or thirties with type 1 diabetes. Specimen: stem cell memory CD4+ T cells from blood. J is TRBJ2-3 and V is TRBV5-1; 10 bases are a match to TRBD2. CDR3: CASSITGTSGTDTQYF. In DNA form, the CDR3 reads TGCGCCAGCAGCATAACCGGGACTAGCGGCACAGATACGCAGTATTTT. The full variable domain, in which reference TRBV5-1 and TRBJ2-3 provide the parts outside the CDR3, is KAGVTQTPRYLIKTRGQQVTLSCSPISGHRSVSWYQQTPGQGLQFLFEYFSETQRNKGNFPGRFSGRQFSNSRSEMNVSTLELGDSALYLCASSITGTSGTDTQYFGPGTRLTVL.